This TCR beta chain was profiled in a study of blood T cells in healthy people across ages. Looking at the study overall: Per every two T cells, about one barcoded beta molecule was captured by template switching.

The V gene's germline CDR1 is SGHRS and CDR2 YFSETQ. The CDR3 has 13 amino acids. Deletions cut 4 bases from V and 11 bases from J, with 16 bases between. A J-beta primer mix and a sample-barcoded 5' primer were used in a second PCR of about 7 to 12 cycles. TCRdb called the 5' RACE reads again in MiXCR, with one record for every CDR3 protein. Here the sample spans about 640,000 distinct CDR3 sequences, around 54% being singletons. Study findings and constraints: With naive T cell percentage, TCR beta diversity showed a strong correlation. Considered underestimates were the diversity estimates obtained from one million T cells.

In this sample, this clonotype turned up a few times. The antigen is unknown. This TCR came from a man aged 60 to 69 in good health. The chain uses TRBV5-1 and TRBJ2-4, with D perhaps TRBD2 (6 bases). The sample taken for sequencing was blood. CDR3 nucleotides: TGCGCCAGCAGCAACCCGTCGGAGGGACTTCAGTACTTC. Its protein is CASSNPSEGLQYF.